This TCR beta chain was found in a study of control samples from healthy donors and cancer patients (dated by TCRdb to 2019 to 2021). V was cut back by 2 bases and J by 5 bases, leaving a gap of 11 bases between them. The CDR3, cysteine through valine, is 13 amino acids long. The only DNA kept is the CDR3, 39 bases in frame from the first base. The germline V gene (reference sequence) specifies SGHNT as CDR1 and YYREEE as CDR2. Receptor amplification or capture employed the immunoSEQ multiplex PCR assay. Held by TCRdb, this immuneACCESS table contains in-frame sequences only and omits some clones. Under half of the omission traces to an unresolved V gene where checked; the cause of the rest is unknown. Present in this sample are about 130,000 clones, approximately 90% of which were seen just once. More than 2% of the sample comes from the top ten. A remark on this clone: The antigen this receptor binds is unknown. Within one base of it there is no much larger clone, and no base qualities were kept.

The receptor comes from a man between 18 and 29 years old in good health. The source material was blood. In this chain, TRBV5-4 is recombined with TRBJ2-7; the D gene is possibly TRBD1, with 5 bases matching. Here is the DNA: TGTGCCAGCAGCTTAAGGGGCGGCGACGAGCAGTACGTC. This sequence encodes CASSLRGGDEQYV.